The 27 T cell receptor beta chains below were found in one sample sequenced in a study of blood T cell repertoires in COVID-19. Clones were sequenced by immunoSEQ multiplex PCR, and TCRdb holds only the in-frame ones, with some missing. The sample carries hundreds of thousands of clones, about nine tenths recorded once. Sequenced input: PBMCs or T cells enriched from blood (not recorded which). Receptors were obtained from a man aged 18-30 years who had recovered from COVID-19.

This chain uses TRBV15 with TRBJ1-1; 7 bases are a match to TRBD1. Germline assignment: CDR1 LNHNV and CDR2 YYDKDF (reference sequence). This CDR3 spans 15 amino acids. After removal of 3 bases from V and 1 base from J, the junction contained 5 bases not matched to a gene. The CDR3 spells CATSSTGQQNTEAFF. The CDR3 DNA sequence: TGTGCCACCAGCAGTACGGGACAGCAGAACACTGAAGCTTTCTTT.

This clone was found a few times. CDR3 protein: CASSQVGIAEQFF. As DNA, the CDR3 is TGTGCCAGCAGCCAAGTGGGAATAGCGGAGCAGTTCTTC. The chain joins TRBV3-1 (or the pseudogene TRBV3-2) to TRBJ2-1; D may be TRBD2 (5 bases). Trimming took 1 base from V and 10 from J, leaving 11 bases between them. The CDR3 runs to 13 residues. CDR1 LGHDT and CDR2 YNNKEL come from the germline V gene (reference sequence).

This clone was seen repeatedly, ten times or more. V is TRBV10-1 and J is TRBJ2-7, with D uncertain. CDR1 WNHNN and CDR2 SYGVQD come from the germline V gene (reference sequence). V shed 6 bases and J shed 7 bases, with 7 bases lying between them. The CDR3 is 10 amino acids. CDR3 sequence reads: CASSCGEQYF. CDR3 nucleotide sequence: TGCGCCAGCAGCTGCGGTGAGCAGTACTTC.

As DNA, the CDR3 is TGTGCCAGCAGCCAGTCCCCAGGATTTTACTCCTACGAGCAGTACTTC. It translates to CASSQSPGFYSYEQYF. The chain recombines TRBV14 with TRBJ2-7; D call uncertain. V dropped 3 bases and J dropped 0 bases, with 15 bases sitting between them. The CDR3 sequence is 16 residues long. Germline V gene sequence: CDR1 SGHDN, CDR2 FVKESK. Using reference TRBV14 and TRBJ2-7 for the parts outside the CDR3, the full variable domain is EAGVTQFPSHSVIEKGQTVTLRCDPISGHDNLYWYRRVMGKEIKFLLHFVKESKQDESGMPNNRFLAERTGGTYSTLKVQPAELEDSGVYFCASSQSPGFYSYEQYFGPGTRLTVT.

The chain employs TRBV6-5 and TRBJ1-3; tentative D call: TRBD1 (6 bases). The CDR3 sequence is 15 residues long. V lost 0 bases and J lost 4, with 10 bases in between. Germline V gene lookup returns CDR1 MNHEY and CDR2 SVGAGI. CDR3 amino acids: CASSYSTRGGNTIYF. CDR3 nucleotide sequence: TGTGCCAGCAGTTACTCGACCAGGGGAGGAAACACCATATATTTT.

The V gene is TRBV30, the J gene TRBJ1-6, with TRBD1 as a possible D gene (6 bases). Deletions cut 0 bases from V and 10 bases from J, with 13 bases between. This CDR3 has 14 residues. Germline-derived CDR1 and CDR2 are GTSNPN and SVGIG (reference sequence). CDR3 DNA sequence: TGTGCCTGGAGTGTACCGGGGGGCGGGTCACCCCTCCACTTT. Protein sequence: CAWSVPGGGSPLHF.

The V call is TRBV7-3, the J call TRBJ2-7; 9 bases are a match to TRBD2. The CDR3 is made up of 15 amino acids. Germline CDR1 and CDR2: SGHTA and FQGTGA. The V gene end was trimmed by 1 base and the J gene end by 3 bases; junction bases not matched to a gene: 4. CDR3 coding DNA: TGTGCCAGCAGCTTAAGGTCTAGCGGGAACTACGAGCAGTACTTC. Its translation is CASSLRSSGNYEQYF. Using reference TRBV7-3 and TRBJ2-7 for the parts outside the CDR3, the full variable domain is GAGVSQTPSNKVTEKGKYVELRCDPISGHTALYWYRQSLGQGPEFLIYFQGTGAADDSGLPNDRFFAVRPEGSVSTLKIQRTERGDSAVYLCASSLRSSGNYEQYFGPGTRLTVT.

This clone was picked up one time. This chain joins TRBV10-2 and TRBJ1-1, with D maybe TRBD1 (6 bases). This CDR3 region has 17 residues. Between the trimmed V and J ends, which lost 6 bases and 6 bases, there was a span of 26 bases. Germline CDR1 is WSHSY and CDR2 is SAAADI. The CDR3 reads CASRYDRRLSGHPEAFF. CDR3 nucleotides: TGCGCCAGCAGATATGACAGGCGTCTCAGTGGTCACCCTGAAGCTTTCTTT.

The CDR3 DNA is TGCGCCAGCAGCGGGGGACCCGGGAGTCCCTACGAGCAGTACTTC. This translates into CASSGGPGSPYEQYF. V usage is TRBV10-2 and J usage is TRBJ2-7; perhaps TRBD2 as D (6 bases). This CDR3 contains 15 residues. Trimming stripped 6 bases from V and 2 bases from J, with 17 bases between. Germline V gives CDR1 WSHSY, CDR2 SAAADI.

The chain joins TRBV9 to TRBJ2-5, with a tentative D call TRBD1 (5 bases). The germline V gene has CDR1 SGDLS and CDR2 YYNGEE. With 0 bases removed from V and 5 bases from J, the gap between germline ends came to 11 bases. CDR3 length: 14 amino acids. CDR3 protein: CASSVEGKVETQYF. CDR3 nucleotides: TGTGCCAGCAGCGTAGAGGGGAAAGTGGAGACCCAGTACTTC.

The chain recombines TRBV10-3 with TRBJ1-5; possible D gene TRBD1, 5 bases. Per germline, CDR1 ENHRY and CDR2 SYGVKD. Trimming took off 3 bases at V and 6 bases at J, with 12 bases between the two ends. This CDR3 has 14 residues. The CDR3 sequence is CAISESGLGQPQHF. The CDR3 DNA is TGTGCCATCAGTGAATCAGGGTTGGGTCAGCCCCAGCATTTT.

The rearrangement links TRBV25-1 to TRBJ2-1, with 8 bases aligning to TRBD2. Losses at the gene ends were 7 bases for V and 4 bases for J; bases not matched to a gene: 9. This CDR3 has 15 amino acids. Per the germline V gene, CDR1 is MGHDK and CDR2 is SYGVNS. CDR3 loop: CASTVLAGTYNEQFF. CDR3 DNA sequence: TGTGCCAGCACTGTCCTAGCGGGCACATACAATGAGCAGTTCTTC.

The chain employs TRBV5-1 and TRBJ2-5; D is ambiguous. V was cut by 0 bases and J by 3 bases, with 6 bases left in between. CDR3 length: 13 residues. From germline, CDR1 is SGHRS and CDR2 YFSETQ. In DNA form, the CDR3 reads TGCGCCAGCAGCTTGGGGCCAGAAGAGACCCAGTACTTC. Residues: CASSLGPEETQYF. The complete variable domain, with remaining parts taken from reference TRBV5-1 and TRBJ2-5, reads KAGVTQTPRYLIKTRGQQVTLSCSPISGHRSVSWYQQTPGQGLQFLFEYFSETQRNKGNFPGRFSGRQFSNSRSEMNVSTLELGDSALYLCASSLGPEETQYFGPGTRLLVL.

This chain links TRBV7-9 with TRBJ1-5; D is unclear. From germline, CDR1 is SEHNR and CDR2 FQNEAQ (reference sequence). The CDR3 is 13 residues long. Trimming cost V 2 bases and J 2 bases, with 4 bases left between them. Here the CDR3 reads CASSLQGNQPQHF. The CDR3 region has the DNA TGTGCCAGCAGCTTACAGGGCAATCAGCCCCAGCATTTT.

J is TRBJ1-2 and V is TRBV5-8, with 7 bases lining up with TRBD1. The CDR3 covers 15 residues. J lost 2 bases, V lost 5 bases, and 9 bases had no gene match. Germline V CDR1 and CDR2: SGHTS, YDEGEE. The CDR3 coding sequence is TGTGCCAGCAGAGCGACAGGGATCCGGAACTATGGCTACACCTTC. This codes for CASRATGIRNYGYTF.

The chain joins TRBV30 to TRBJ1-4; 8 nucleotides agree with TRBD1. Unmatched junction bases numbered 13, after V lost 5 bases and J lost 8 bases. This CDR3 spans 15 amino acids. CDR1 is GTSNPN and CDR2 is SVGIG in the germline V gene (reference sequence). The CDR3, as DNA: TGTGCCTGGGGTCGAACCGGGACAGGAGTGGAAAAACTGTTTTTT. Residues: CAWGRTGTGVEKLFF.

V is TRBV25-1 and J is TRBJ1-2, with TRBD1 matching over 9 bases. The junction had 7 bases not matched to a gene; V was cut back by 4 bases and J by 4 bases. The CDR3 is made up of 15 amino acids. CDR1 and CDR2 (germline): MGHDK, SYGVNS. CDR3 DNA sequence: TGTGCCAGCAGTGGCTGGACAGGGGAGGGCTATGGCTACACCTTC. Translation gives CASSGWTGEGYGYTF.

The chain is built from TRBV24-1 and TRBJ2-1, with 15 bases lining up with TRBD2. The V and J ends lost 4 bases and 8 bases, in that order; junction bases with no gene match: 8. The CDR3 contains 17 residues. Germline CDR1 is KGHDR and CDR2 is SFDVKD. The CDR3 nucleotides read TGTGCCACCAGTGACCCCGGGACTAGCGGGAGGTACGATGAGCAGTTCTTC. Its protein product is CATSDPGTSGRYDEQFF.

The J gene is TRBJ1-6, the V gene TRBV6-5, with D maybe TRBD1 (6 bases). CDR3 size: 14 residues. Germline CDR1 reads MNHEY; CDR2 reads SVGAGI. The V end was cut by 11 bases, the J end by 6 bases, with 17 bases between. The CDR3 protein is CASTEQGGNSPLHF. The CDR3 DNA follows: TGTGCCTCCACCGAACAGGGCGGTAATTCACCCCTCCACTTT.

This clone has more than one count but fewer than ten. This rearrangement joins TRBV30 to TRBJ2-1, with a possible D match to TRBD1 (6 bases). Germline V CDR1 and CDR2: GTSNPN, SVGIG (reference sequence). The length of the CDR3 is 13 residues. V lost 8 bases, J lost 4 bases, and 15 bases lay in between. CDR3 sequence (DNA): TGTGCCAAATCGAGAGGACAGTACAATGAGCAGTTCTTC. The encoded protein is CAKSRGQYNEQFF.

V is TRBV7-3 and J is TRBJ2-1; 14 positions match TRBD2. CDR3 length equals 16 residues. Germline assignment: CDR1 SGHTA and CDR2 FQGTGA. Trimming cost V 4 bases and J 6 bases; bases outside gene matches: 5. CDR3 region: CASSSSGTSGSNEQFF. CDR3 sequence (DNA): TGTGCCAGCAGCTCCTCCGGGACTAGCGGGAGCAATGAGCAGTTCTTC.

Only one count was recorded for this clone. The chain uses TRBV27 and TRBJ2-7, with 9 bases fitting TRBD1. Germline V gene lookup returns CDR1 MNHEY and CDR2 SMNVEV (reference sequence). The V segment lost 5 bases and the J segment 4 bases; nucleotides outside the gene matches: 12. The CDR3 has 16 amino acids. The CDR3 DNA reads as TGTGCCAGCAGTCCCTACAGGGGGCGCGAATTTTACGAGCAGTACTTC. This codes for CASSPYRGREFYEQYF.

The chain recombines TRBV6-6 with TRBJ2-5; 9 positions match TRBD1. Unmatched junction bases numbered 7, after V lost 0 bases and J lost 5 bases. Germline CDR1 and CDR2: MNHNY and SVGAGI (reference sequence). CDR3 length: 16 amino acids. CDR3 in amino acids: CASSYSGTGRGETQYF. The DNA for the CDR3 is TGTGCCAGCAGTTACTCCGGGACAGGGCGGGGGGAGACCCAGTACTTC.

This clone has only a few counts. This chain uses TRBV4-1 with TRBJ1-5, with D perhaps TRBD1 (5 bases). Germline V CDR1 and CDR2: MGHRA, YSYEKL. V was trimmed by 5 bases and J by 0 bases, leaving 11 bases between them. The CDR3 is made up of 15 amino acids. In DNA form, the CDR3 reads TGCGCCAGCAGCAACAGGCGAAATAGCAATCAGCCCCAGCATTTT. Its protein is CASSNRRNSNQPQHF.

The CDR3 region is CASSLATGVLTQYF. CDR3 bases: TGTGCCAGCAGCTTAGCGACAGGGGTTTTGACCCAGTACTTC. This chain uses TRBV7-2 with TRBJ2-5; 8 nucleotides agree with TRBD1. Germline values: CDR1 SGHTA, CDR2 FQGNSA. V dropped 0 bases and J dropped 7; count of bases not matched to a gene: 4. The CDR3 is 14 amino acids.

Only one count was recorded for this clone. This specimen includes other DNA sequences encoding the same CDR3. This chain connects TRBV28 to TRBJ1-2; D gene unclear. Trimming left V 1 base short and J 4 bases short, with 7 bases between. The CDR3 is made up of 13 amino acids. CDR1 MDHEN and CDR2 SYDVKM come from the germline V gene. The CDR3 DNA reads as TGTGCCAGCAGTTTATCGGGTTCCTATGGCTACACCTTC. It encodes CASSLSGSYGYTF.

The chain links TRBV5-6 to TRBJ2-1, with TRBD2 matching 11 bases. After removal of 4 bases from V and 3 bases from J, the junction contained 3 bases not matched to a gene. This CDR3 region has 15 residues. Germline V gene sequence: CDR1 SGHDT, CDR2 YYEEEE. CDR3 sequence (DNA): TGTGCCAGCAGCATAGCGGGAGGGAACTACAATGAGCAGTTCTTC. This translates into CASSIAGGNYNEQFF.